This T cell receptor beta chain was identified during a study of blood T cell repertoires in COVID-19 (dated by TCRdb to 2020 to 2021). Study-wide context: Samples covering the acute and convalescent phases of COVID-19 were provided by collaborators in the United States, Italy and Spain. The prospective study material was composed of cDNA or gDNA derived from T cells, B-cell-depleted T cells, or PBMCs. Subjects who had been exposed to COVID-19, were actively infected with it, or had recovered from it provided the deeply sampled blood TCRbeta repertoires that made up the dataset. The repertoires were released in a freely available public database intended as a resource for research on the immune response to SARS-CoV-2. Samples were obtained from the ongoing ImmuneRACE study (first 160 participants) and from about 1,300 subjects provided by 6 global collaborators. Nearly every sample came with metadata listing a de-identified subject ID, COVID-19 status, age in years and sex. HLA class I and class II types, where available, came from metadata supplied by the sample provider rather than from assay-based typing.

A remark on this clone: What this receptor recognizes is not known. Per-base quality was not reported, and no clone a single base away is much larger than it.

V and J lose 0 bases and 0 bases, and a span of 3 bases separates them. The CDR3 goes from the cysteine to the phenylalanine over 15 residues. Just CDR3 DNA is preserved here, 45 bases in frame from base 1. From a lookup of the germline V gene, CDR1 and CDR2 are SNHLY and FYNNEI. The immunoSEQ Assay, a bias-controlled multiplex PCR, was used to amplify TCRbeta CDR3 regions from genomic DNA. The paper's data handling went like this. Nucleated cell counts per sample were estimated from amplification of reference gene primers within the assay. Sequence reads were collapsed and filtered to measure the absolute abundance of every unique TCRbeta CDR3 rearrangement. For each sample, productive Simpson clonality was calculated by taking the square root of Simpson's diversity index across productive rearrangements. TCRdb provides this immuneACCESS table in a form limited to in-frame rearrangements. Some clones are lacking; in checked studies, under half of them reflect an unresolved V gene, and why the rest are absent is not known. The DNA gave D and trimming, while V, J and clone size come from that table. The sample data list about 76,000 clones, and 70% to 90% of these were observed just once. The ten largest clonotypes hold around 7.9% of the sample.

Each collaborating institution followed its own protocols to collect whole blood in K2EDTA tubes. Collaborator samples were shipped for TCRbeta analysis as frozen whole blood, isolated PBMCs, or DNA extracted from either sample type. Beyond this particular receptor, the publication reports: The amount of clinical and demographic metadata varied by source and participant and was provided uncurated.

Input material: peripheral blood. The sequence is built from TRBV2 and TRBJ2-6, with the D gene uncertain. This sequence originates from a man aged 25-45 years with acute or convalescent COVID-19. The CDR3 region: CASSEARSGANVLTF. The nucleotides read TGTGCCAGCAGTGAAGCTCGCTCTGGGGCCAACGTCCTGACTTTC.